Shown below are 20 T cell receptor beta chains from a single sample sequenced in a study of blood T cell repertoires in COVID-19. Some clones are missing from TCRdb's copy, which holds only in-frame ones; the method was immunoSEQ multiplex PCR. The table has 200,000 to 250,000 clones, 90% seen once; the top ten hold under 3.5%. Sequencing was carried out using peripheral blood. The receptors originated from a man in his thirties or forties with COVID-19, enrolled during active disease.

CDR3 sequence (DNA): TGTGCCAGCACTCGGAGAGATACGCAGTATTTT. It codes for CASTRRDTQYF. The chain has TRBV2 and TRBJ2-3, with D uncertain. Trimming took 7 bases from V and 5 from J, leaving 7 bases between them. The CDR3 extends over 11 amino acids. Germline assignment: CDR1 SNHLY and CDR2 FYNNEI.

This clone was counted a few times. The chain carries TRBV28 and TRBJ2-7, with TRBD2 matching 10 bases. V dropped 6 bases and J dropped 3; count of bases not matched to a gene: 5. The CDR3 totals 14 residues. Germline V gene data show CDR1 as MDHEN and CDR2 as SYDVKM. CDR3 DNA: TGTGCCAGCAGATTTAGCGGGAGGTACTACGAGCAGTACTTC. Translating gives CASRFSGRYYEQYF.

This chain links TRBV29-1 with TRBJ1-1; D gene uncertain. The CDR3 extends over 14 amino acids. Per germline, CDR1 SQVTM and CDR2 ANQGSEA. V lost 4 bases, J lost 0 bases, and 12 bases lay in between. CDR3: CSVAPPQMNTEAFF. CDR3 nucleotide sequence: TGCAGCGTTGCCCCACCACAGATGAACACTGAAGCTTTCTTT.

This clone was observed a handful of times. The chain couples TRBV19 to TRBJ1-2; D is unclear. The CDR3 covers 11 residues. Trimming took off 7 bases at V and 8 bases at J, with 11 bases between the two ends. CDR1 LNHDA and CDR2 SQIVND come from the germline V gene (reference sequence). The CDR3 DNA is TGTGCCAGTACCCTGGGCCTGGGCTACACCTTC. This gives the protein CASTLGLGYTF.

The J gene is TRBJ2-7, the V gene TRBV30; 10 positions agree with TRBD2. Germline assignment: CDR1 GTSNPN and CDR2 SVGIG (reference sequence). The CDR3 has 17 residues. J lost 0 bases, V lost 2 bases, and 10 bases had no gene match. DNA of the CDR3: TGTGCCTGGAGTCTACACCGGACTAGCGGATACTCCTACGAGCAGTACTTC. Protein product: CAWSLHRTSGYSYEQYF.

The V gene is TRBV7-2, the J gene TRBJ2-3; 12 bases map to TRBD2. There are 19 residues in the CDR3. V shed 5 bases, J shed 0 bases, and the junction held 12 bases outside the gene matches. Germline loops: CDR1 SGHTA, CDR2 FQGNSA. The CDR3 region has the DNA TGTGCCAGCAGCCCTCTAGCGGGGGGGCCAATCTCTAGCACAGATACGCAGTATTTT. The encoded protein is CASSPLAGGPISSTDTQYF.

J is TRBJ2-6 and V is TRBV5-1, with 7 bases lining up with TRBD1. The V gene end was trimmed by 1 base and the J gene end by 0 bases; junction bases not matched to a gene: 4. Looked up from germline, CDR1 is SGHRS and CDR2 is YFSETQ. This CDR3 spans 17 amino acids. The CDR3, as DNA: TGCGCCAGCAGCTTGAGACAGGGCAACTCTGGGGCCAACGTCCTGACTTTC. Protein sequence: CASSLRQGNSGANVLTF. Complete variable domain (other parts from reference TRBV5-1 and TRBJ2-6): KAGVTQTPRYLIKTRGQQVTLSCSPISGHRSVSWYQQTPGQGLQFLFEYFSETQRNKGNFPGRFSGRQFSNSRSEMNVSTLELGDSALYLCASSLRQGNSGANVLTFGAGSRLTVL.

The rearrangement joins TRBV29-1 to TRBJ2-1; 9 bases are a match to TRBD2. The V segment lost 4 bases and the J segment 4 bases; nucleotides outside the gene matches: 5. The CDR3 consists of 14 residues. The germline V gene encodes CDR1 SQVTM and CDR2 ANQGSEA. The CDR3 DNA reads TGCAGCGTTGGACTAGCGGTCGCATACAATGAGCAGTTCTTC. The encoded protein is CSVGLAVAYNEQFF.

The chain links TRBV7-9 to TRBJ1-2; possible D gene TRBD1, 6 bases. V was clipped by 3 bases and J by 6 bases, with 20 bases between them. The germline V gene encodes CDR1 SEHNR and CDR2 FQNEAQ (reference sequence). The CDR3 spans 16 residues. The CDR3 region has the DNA TGTGCCAGCAGCTTCTTAACTCCCGACAGGATTAATGGCTACACCTTC. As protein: CASSFLTPDRINGYTF.

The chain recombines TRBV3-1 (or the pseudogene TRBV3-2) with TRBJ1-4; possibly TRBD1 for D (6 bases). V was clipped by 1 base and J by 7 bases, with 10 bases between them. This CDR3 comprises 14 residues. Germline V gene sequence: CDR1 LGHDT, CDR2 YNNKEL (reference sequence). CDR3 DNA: TGTGCCAGCAGCCAAGGCGGGGGCAGTGAAAAACTGTTTTTT. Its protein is CASSQGGGSEKLFF.

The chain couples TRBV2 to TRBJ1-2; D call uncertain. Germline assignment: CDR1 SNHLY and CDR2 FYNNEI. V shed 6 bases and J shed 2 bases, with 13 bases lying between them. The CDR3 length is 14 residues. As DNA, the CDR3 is TGTGCCAGCAGGTGGGAGGGTTCGAACTATGGCTACACCTTC. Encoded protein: CASRWEGSNYGYTF.

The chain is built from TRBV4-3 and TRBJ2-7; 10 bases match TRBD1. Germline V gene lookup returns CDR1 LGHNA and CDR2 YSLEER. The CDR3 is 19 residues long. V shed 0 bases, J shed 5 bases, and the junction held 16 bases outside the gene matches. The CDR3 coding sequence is TGCGCCAGCAGCCAAGATACTTCCTGGACAGGGGGAATTGAAAACGAGCAGTACTTC. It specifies CASSQDTSWTGGIENEQYF.

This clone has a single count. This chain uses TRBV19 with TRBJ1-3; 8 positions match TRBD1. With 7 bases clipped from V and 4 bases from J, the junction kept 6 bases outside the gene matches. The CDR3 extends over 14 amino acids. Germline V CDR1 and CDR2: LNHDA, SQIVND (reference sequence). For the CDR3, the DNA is TGTGCCAGTATTTCGACAGGGGAAGGAAACACCATATATTTT. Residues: CASISTGEGNTIYF. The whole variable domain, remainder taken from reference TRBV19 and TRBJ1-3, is DGGITQSPKYLFRKEGQNVTLSCEQNLNHDAMYWYRQDPGQGLRLIYYSQIVNDFQKGDIAEGYSVSREKKESFPLTVTSAQKNPTAFYLCASISTGEGNTIYFGEGSWLTVV.

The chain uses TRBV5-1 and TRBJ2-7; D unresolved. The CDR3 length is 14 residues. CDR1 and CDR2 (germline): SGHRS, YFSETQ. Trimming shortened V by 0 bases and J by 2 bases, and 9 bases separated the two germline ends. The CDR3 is CASSLEGAPYEQYF. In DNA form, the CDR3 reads TGCGCCAGCAGCTTGGAAGGAGCTCCCTACGAGCAGTACTTC. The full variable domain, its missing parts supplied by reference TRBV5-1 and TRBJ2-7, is KAGVTQTPRYLIKTRGQQVTLSCSPISGHRSVSWYQQTPGQGLQFLFEYFSETQRNKGNFPGRFSGRQFSNSRSEMNVSTLELGDSALYLCASSLEGAPYEQYFGPGTRLTVT.

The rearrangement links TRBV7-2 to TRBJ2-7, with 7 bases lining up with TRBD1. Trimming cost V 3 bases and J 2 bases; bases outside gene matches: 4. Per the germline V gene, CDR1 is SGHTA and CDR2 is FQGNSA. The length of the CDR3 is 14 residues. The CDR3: CASSFQTGTYEQYF. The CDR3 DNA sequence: TGTGCCAGCAGCTTCCAGACAGGGACCTACGAGCAGTACTTC.

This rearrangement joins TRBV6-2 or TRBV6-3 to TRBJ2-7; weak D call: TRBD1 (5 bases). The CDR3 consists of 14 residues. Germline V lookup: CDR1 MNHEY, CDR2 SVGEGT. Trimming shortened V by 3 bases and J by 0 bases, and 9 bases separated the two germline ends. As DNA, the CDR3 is TGTGCCAGCAGTTATACTCAGGGCTCCTACGAGCAGTACTTC. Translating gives CASSYTQGSYEQYF.

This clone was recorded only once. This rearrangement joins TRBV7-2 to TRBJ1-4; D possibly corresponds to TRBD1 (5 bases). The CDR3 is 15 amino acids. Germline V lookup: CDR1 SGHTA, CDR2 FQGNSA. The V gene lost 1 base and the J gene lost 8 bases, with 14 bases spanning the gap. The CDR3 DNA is TGTGCCAGCAGCTTAGGGGGGAGGCAAAACGAAAAACTGTTTTTT. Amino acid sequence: CASSLGGRQNEKLFF. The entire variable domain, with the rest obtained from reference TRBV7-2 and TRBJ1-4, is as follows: GAGVSQSPSNKVTEKGKDVELRCDPISGHTALYWYRQSLGQGLEFLIYFQGNSAPDKSGLPSDRFSAERTGGSVSTLTIQRTQQEDSAVYLCASSLGGRQNEKLFFGSGTQLSVL.

CDR3 sequence (DNA): TGTGCCAGCAGCTTCGGACAGGGGACAAATGAAAAACTGTTTTTT. The encoded protein is CASSFGQGTNEKLFF. This chain links TRBV7-9 with TRBJ1-4, with TRBD1 identical over 9 bases. V trimming: 3 bases; J trimming: 5 bases; junction bases outside the gene matches: 4. The CDR3 consists of 15 residues. The V gene's germline CDR1 is SEHNR and CDR2 FQNEAQ (reference sequence).

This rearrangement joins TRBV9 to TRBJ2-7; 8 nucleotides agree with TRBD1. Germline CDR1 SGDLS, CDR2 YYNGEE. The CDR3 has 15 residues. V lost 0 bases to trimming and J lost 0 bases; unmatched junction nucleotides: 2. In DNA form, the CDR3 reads TGTGCCAGCAGCGTAGGGACAGGGATCTCCTACGAGCAGTACTTC. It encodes CASSVGTGISYEQYF.

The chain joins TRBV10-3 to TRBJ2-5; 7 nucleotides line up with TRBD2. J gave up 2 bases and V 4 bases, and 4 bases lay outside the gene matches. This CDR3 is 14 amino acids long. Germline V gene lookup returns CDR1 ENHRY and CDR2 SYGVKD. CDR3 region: CAISGAGRQETQYF. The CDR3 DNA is TGTGCCATCAGTGGAGCGGGACGGCAAGAGACCCAGTACTTC.